The subject of this entry is one T cell receptor beta chain. Its antigen is not yet known. Per-nucleotide qualities are absent, and no much larger clonotype sits a single base away. The sample originates from a study of cytomegalovirus exposure and HLA in healthy donors (dated by TCRdb to 2016 to 2017). For the wider study: In an earlier analysis of approximately 500 of the donors, 250 to 300 Gb of sequence data and roughly 100 million unique TCR beta sequences from about 179 million T cells were reported. Roughly 300 gigabases of sequencing data and approximately 80 million unique TCR sequences were included in an early release covering 550 to 650 HLA-typed donors. Among the roughly 400 genotyped donors, about 85% belonged to the genetic ancestry cluster associated with self-reported Caucasian donors. The aim of the study was to test whether cataloging public T cell receptors could identify signatures of past pathogen exposure. The study used immunosequencing to profile the T cell repertoires of approximately 650 subjects and linked those repertoires to cytomegalovirus serostatus. Besides the first cohort of more than 650 subjects, a separate validation cohort made up of 120 or so different subjects was used. To predict cytomegalovirus infection status, the study brought together high-throughput TCR immunosequencing, statistical association of individual TCRs with disease status, and machine learning. In a later analysis, previously published TCR beta repertoires from hundreds of donors were re-analyzed and high-resolution HLA genotyping was added so that TCR occurrence patterns could be studied. Rather than drawing on any new phenotypic data, the later analysis identified candidate immune exposures from TCR beta sequences and the way those sequences occurred across donors. An earlier analysis of 450 to 750 of the donors used high-throughput TCR beta sequencing to judge whether each TCR beta V gene segment behaved as functional or pseudogenic. Donor age, sex, ethnicity and CMV serostatus were compiled together with the repertoire data. In a later genetic analysis, genome-wide SNP genotypes for about three fifths of the 666 donors were used, and that subset was treated as a discovery cohort. Every discovery cohort repertoire had been produced on one sequencing platform. Both class I and class II loci were covered by HLA typing, at four-digit resolution. Typing coverage differed by locus: A, B, C, DRB1 and DQB1 were typed in about 629-640 donors, DQA1 in about 500, DPA1 in around 600, and DPB1 in just under 490. Because of strong linkage in the cohort, roughly five DR-DQ haplotypes were treated as single units for association and clustering. Among some 400 genotyped donors of the cohort, an average of around 240,000 unique TCR beta nucleotide sequences were sequenced per donor, 15% to 20% of them non-productive. Broader findings and caveats from the paper: In an earlier analysis of some 500 of the donors, most TCR beta V segments appeared in productive rearrangements about 87% or about 30% of the time, broadly matching IMGT annotations. Some IMGT-functional V segments, including TRBV6-2 and TRBV6-3, could not be told apart with the 87-base-pair reads, so those segments were excluded. Specific HLA alleles were associated with 15,000 to 20,000 TCR beta sequences at a false discovery rate of 0.05 in a later analysis. Because counts were too low, around 17 rarely observed V segments, including chromosome 9 orphons, were left out of the earlier analysis of some 600 of the donors. A further reported finding was that TCR beta sequences accurately predicted the HLA-A and HLA-B alleles for most subjects in the first cohort. The classifier was reported to diagnose cytomegalovirus status with high specificity and sensitivity in both the original cohort and the validation cohort. A later analysis reported that several top co-occurrence clusters appeared linked to parvovirus B19, influenza, CMV and Epstein-Barr virus. According to a later analysis, most CMV-associated TCR beta chains appeared to be HLA-restricted, and the HLA associations seemed to be driven largely by CMV exposure. In a later analysis, HLA-associated TCR beta chains showed more clonal expansion and lower generation probabilities than non-associated chains that were equally common. Across donors, most TCR sequences were observed very rarely, whereas some public TCRs were present in many individuals. When HLA alleles, especially DR and DQ, strongly co-occurred, attributing TCR associations to individual alleles was difficult. HLA typing was unavailable for some donors at each locus, so association tests used only the typed subset. CMV serostatus was the only immune exposure information available for the cohort. In a later analysis, TCR association rates were found to vary across HLA loci, with the most associated TCRs seen for DRB1 alleles and the fewest for HLA-C alleles. Correlated functional status among segregating V segments might be attributable to linkage disequilibrium, but an unknown experimental factor could not be ruled out. The cohort was sequenced for TCR beta chains only, and without alpha or paired-chain data the features that could be detected were limited. V-gene and J-gene trimming of TCR beta chains was associated with a missense DCLRE1C variant in a later genetic analysis, and the association was replicated in an independent cohort. Three of the identified cytomegalovirus-associated TCR beta chains were confirmed in vitro to be specific for cytomegalovirus antigens. The sequencing pipeline was judged likely to have produced a cluster of highly shared sequence variants as a technical artifact. The authors suggested that the approach could potentially be generalized to other disease states and immunological phenotypes. In the study, approximately 160 TCR beta chains were listed as associated with cytomegalovirus. Roughly uniform sequencing depth across donors was assumed in presence/absence analyses, although this assumption may not hold. In a later genetic analysis, fewer N-insertions in productive TCRs were reported among donors in an Asian-associated ancestry cluster than the approximately 630-donor mean.

In total, approximately 690 healthy bone marrow donors made up the cohort. At the time of sampling, every cohort member was nominally healthy, though immune exposures that went unrecorded were likely present. The donor was CMV seropositive and belonged to the group of 250 to 350 seropositive cohort members. A peripheral blood sample was collected from each donor, and TCR beta sequencing was performed on peripheral blood mononuclear cells. The Qiagen DNeasy Blood Extraction Kit was used to extract genomic DNA from the blood cell samples. Library preparation employed the immunoSEQ multiplex PCR assay. A mixture of 60 forward primers for TCR Vbeta segments and 13 reverse primers for TCR Jbeta segments was used in the multiplex PCR. A multiplex PCR assay on genomic DNA amplified the CDR3 region of rearranged TCR beta genes. The Illumina HiSeq System was used to sequence the amplified TCR beta libraries as 87-base-pair reads. In the paper's pipeline: In a later analysis, 70 million to 95 million unique TCR beta chains were counted across the roughly 610 repertoires, and roughly 9.9 million of these chains were shared by at least two donors. Raw reads were error-corrected and collapsed into unique sequences by a nearest-neighbor algorithm in which closely related sequences were merged to remove PCR and sequencing errors. Alignment of CDR3 sequences to IMGT reference sequences was used to assign V, D and J gene segments. For a sequence to be retained, at least a six-nucleotide match to both a V gene segment and a J gene segment was required. A rearrangement counted as productive if the CDR3 had no stop codons and remained in frame with V and J, and every other rearrangement counted as non-productive. CDR3 was defined by IMGT convention, running from the second conserved V-encoded cysteine to the conserved J-encoded phenylalanine. Sequences without an unambiguous match to a single V gene segment were excluded from the earlier analysis of over 500 of the donors. An earlier analysis of 500 to 600 of the donors classified V segments as functional when productive rearrangements were above 56.7% and as segregating when the standard deviation between donors was above 5%. To diagnose cytomegalovirus status from the catalog of TCR beta chain sequences, a statistical classification framework was built. A later analysis assigned V and J genes by comparing TCR nucleotide sequences with IMGT/GENE-DB human TR gene sequences. Using the TCRdist pipeline, a later analysis assigned CDR3 sequences along with most-parsimonious VDJ recombination scenarios. A later analysis defined each TCR beta chain by its CDR3 amino acid sequence plus V-gene family, and excluded reads lacking a unique V-gene family. A later analysis removed roughly 590 highly shared, low-generation-probability nucleotide sequences to deal with suspected cross-contamination and a sequencing artifact. In a later analysis, a clonal expansion index for each public chain was calculated from normalized within-repertoire ranks of inferred template counts. In a later analysis, generation probabilities were computed with a VDJ recombination model fitted to out-of-frame rearrangements, and the resulting probabilities were checked against IGoR. In a later analysis, TCR-TCR, TCR-HLA and TCR-CMV co-occurrence was scored with hypergeometric tests, and a repertoire-size bias correction was applied to TCR pairs. A later analysis estimated false discovery rates by permuting HLA or CMV assignments 20 times. In a later analysis, co-occurring TCRs were grouped with DBSCAN, and TCRdist sequence similarity was added when clustering was performed within HLA-allele-positive subsets. Co-occurrence clustering excluded repertoires with fewer than 30,000 or more than 120,000 public chains, plus five with anomalous nucleotide sharing. Drawn from immuneACCESS, this table holds only the in-frame rearrangements with V and J called that TCRdb kept. Clones are partly lost; checked studies trace under half to an unresolved V gene and leave the rest unexplained. V and J calls plus clone size are reproduced from that table; the DNA served to infer D and trimming. The sample table contains fewer than 85,000 clones; only one count was recorded for approximately 70% of them. Approximately 5% of the sample rests with the top ten.

V is cut by 7 bases and J by 0 bases, and the space between the germline ends is 10 bases. CDR1 and CDR2 (LGHNT, FRNRAP) derive from the germline V gene. The CDR3 has 14 amino acids, counting the end cysteine and phenylalanine. Only the CDR3 portion is preserved as DNA: 42 bases, with reading frame beginning at the first base. The source of this sequence is a man aged 60 to 69 in good health and CMV-seropositive. The V and J segments used are TRBV12-5 and TRBJ1-3; the D gene is perhaps TRBD1, on 5 matching bases. Sequenced input: PBMCs. The CDR3 protein sequence reads: CASAPGDSGNTIYF. The DNA sequence follows: TGTGCTAGTGCCCCGGGGGACTCTGGAAACACCATATATTTT.